This TCR beta chain comes out of a study of regulatory T cells in long-lasting Graves disease. Indicated time point: newly diagnosed GD, antithyroid drugs for less than 3 months. The TCR library was made from RNA extracted from PBMCs. This clonotype was picked up many times. The junction differs from germline at one of its ends, possibly a read error. For TCR beta, libraries came from iRepertoire HTBI primers and Arm-PCR of CDR3 regions. TCRdb itself ran the multiplex PCR reads through MiXCR, one entry per CDR3 protein. The table records around 460,000 distinct CDR3 sequences, approximately 15% of them present only once. These data also featured in a second study, about T cells in Graves' hyperthyroidism and ophthalmopathy.

This TCR was recovered from a woman in her forties or fifties with Graves disease. The material sequenced was peripheral blood mononuclear cells (PBMCs), taken at new diagnosis, from a patient treated with antithyroid drugs.

CDR3 DNA sequence: TGTGCCAGCCAGACAGGGGGCTCCCACAATGAGCAGTTCTTC. Residues: CASQTGGSHNEQFF. The V gene is TRBV11-2, the J gene TRBJ2-1, with 10 positions matching TRBD1. Germline CDR1 is SGHAT and CDR2 is FQNNGV. CDR3 size: 14 residues.